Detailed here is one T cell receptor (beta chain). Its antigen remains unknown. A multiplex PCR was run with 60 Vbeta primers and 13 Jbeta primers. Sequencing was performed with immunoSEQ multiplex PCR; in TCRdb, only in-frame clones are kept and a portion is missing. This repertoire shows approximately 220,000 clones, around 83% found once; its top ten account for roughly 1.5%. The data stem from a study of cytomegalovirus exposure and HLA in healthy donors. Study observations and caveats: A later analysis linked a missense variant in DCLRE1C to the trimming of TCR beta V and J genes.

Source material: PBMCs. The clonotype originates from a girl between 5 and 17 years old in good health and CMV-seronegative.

The CDR3 protein is CASRKGDRDTDTQYF. As DNA, the CDR3 is TGTGCCAGCAGGAAGGGGGACAGAGACACAGATACGCAGTATTTT. The genes are TRBV27 and TRBJ2-3; 7 bases fit TRBD1. The V and J ends lost 6 bases and 2 bases, in that order; junction bases with no gene match: 8. The CDR3 totals 15 residues. Germline V lookup: CDR1 MNHEY, CDR2 SMNVEV (reference sequence).